Listed here is a single TCR beta chain. The CDR3 is made up of 16 amino acids. The data were obtained in a study of blood T cell repertoires in COVID-19. At the level of the study: Some COVID-19 samples were acute and others convalescent; all came from the United States, Italy and Spain. PBMCs, B-cell-depleted T cells, or T cells were the source of the cDNA or gDNA that made up the material.

Enrollees, roughly 18 to 95 years old, lived in about two dozen US areas. Cohorts were based on clinical histories the participants reported. Assay: immunoSEQ multiplex PCR; the TCRdb copy retains only in-frame clones and omits some. The sample records about 360,000 clones, roughly 86% being singletons. The chain employs TRBV21-1 and TRBJ1-2; TRBD1, the table's D call, lacks a check against the DNA. TRBV21-1 is classified as a pseudogene. The clonotype originates from a woman between 40 and 55 years old with acute COVID-19. Sample: PBMCs or T cells enriched from blood (not recorded which). CDR3 in DNA: TGTGCCAGCGTCCTCCCCCACGACATGCCCCGTCCGGGCTACACCTTC. This translates into CASVLPHDMPRPGYTF.